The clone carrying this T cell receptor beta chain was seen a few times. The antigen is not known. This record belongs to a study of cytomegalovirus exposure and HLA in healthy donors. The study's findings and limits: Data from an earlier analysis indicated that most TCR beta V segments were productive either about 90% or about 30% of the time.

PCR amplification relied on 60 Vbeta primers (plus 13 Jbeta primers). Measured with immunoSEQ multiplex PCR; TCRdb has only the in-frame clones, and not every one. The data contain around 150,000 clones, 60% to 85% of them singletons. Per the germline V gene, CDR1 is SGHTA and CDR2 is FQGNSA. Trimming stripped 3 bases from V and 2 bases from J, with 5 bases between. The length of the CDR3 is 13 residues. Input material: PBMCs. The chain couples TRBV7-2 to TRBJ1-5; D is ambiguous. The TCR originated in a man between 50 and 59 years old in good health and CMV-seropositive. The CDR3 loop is CASSFNGNQPQHF. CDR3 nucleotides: TGTGCCAGCAGCTTCAATGGCAATCAGCCCCAGCATTTT.